The rows below give T cell receptor beta chains drawn from one sample of a study of cytomegalovirus exposure and HLA in healthy donors. Method: immunoSEQ multiplex PCR; TCRdb's copy keeps in-frame clones and lacks some. In the table there are about 250,000 clones, roughly 87% of which are singletons. Material: PBMCs. The receptors come from a man in his late teens or twenties in good health and CMV-seropositive. Each CDR3 is given with its conserved first and last residue. Fields, in order: J gene, V gene, CDR3 protein.

J: TRBJ2-1
V: TRBV9
CDR3: CASSASGTGGNEQFF

J: TRBJ1-2
V: TRBV5-1
CDR3: CASRFGTGEYYGYTF

J: TRBJ2-5
V: TRBV19
CDR3: CASSKYGVEAGDVGETQYF

J: TRBJ1-3
V: TRBV18
CDR3: CASSPRDRLTNTIYF

J: TRBJ2-1
V: TRBV7-8
CDR3: CASGVTRAYNDSKQFF

J: TRBJ1-1
V: TRBV5-1
CDR3: CASSLATRDREAFF

J: TRBJ2-3
V: TRBV27
CDR3: CASSSPVSKAGTDTQYF

J: TRBJ1-1
V: TRBV6-1
CDR3: CASSLHPDRNTEAFF

J: TRBJ1-1
V: TRBV5-1
CDR3: CASSLWTGMNTEAFF

J: TRBJ2-7
V: TRBV6-5
CDR3: CASRGRDIPEQYF

J: TRBJ1-5
V: TRBV27
CDR3: CASRRTGVGNQPQHF

J: TRBJ2-5
V: TRBV7-9
CDR3: CASSSNRGEETQYF

J: TRBJ2-3
V: TRBV9
CDR3: CASSAITLSTDTQYF

J: TRBJ2-3
V: TRBV11-2
CDR3: CASSSRERGTDTQYF

J: TRBJ2-3
V: TRBV5-1
CDR3: CASSLVGRGPDTQYF